Following are 14 T cell receptor beta chains from one sample sequenced in a study of control samples from healthy donors and cancer patients. TCRdb's copy holds only in-frame clones and misses some; the assay was immunoSEQ multiplex PCR. The table shows under 450,000 clones, with around 90% occurring only once. The material sequenced was PBMCs. These TCRs come from a middle-aged man with head and neck cancer.

V gene TRBV4-1 combines with J gene TRBJ2-7; a weak D match, TRBD2 (6 bases). This CDR3 comprises 14 residues. With 3 bases removed from V and 4 bases from J, the gap between germline ends came to 13 bases. The V gene's germline CDR1 is MGHRA and CDR2 YSYEKL. The CDR3 bases are TGCGCCAGCAGCCAGGGGCCGGGGGTTTACGAGCAGTACTTC. Amino acid sequence: CASSQGPGVYEQYF.

The chain combines TRBV6-6 with TRBJ2-7; D uncertain. Trimming removed 2 bases at V and 8 bases at J, with 7 bases between. The CDR3 has 11 residues. Germline CDR1 and CDR2: MNHNY and SVGAGI (reference sequence). The CDR3 here is CASSYREQQYF. Written as DNA, the CDR3 is TGTGCCAGCAGTTACCGTGAGCAGCAGTACTTC.

This chain links TRBV5-6 with TRBJ1-5; 7 bases are a match to TRBD1. Germline V gene data show CDR1 as SGHDT and CDR2 as YYEEEE. Trimming removed 4 bases from V and 4 bases from J; junction bases left unmatched: 5. The CDR3 is 14 residues long. The chain's CDR3 is CASSVTGPNQPQHF. Written as DNA, the CDR3 is TGTGCCAGCAGCGTGACAGGGCCTAATCAGCCCCAGCATTTT.

In DNA form, the CDR3 reads TGCAGCGTTGCTACAAGTCAGGGTTCGGCTAATGAAAAACTGTTTTTT. Translated: CSVATSQGSANEKLFF. This sequence joins TRBV29-1 and TRBJ1-4, with a possible D match to TRBD1 (5 bases). CDR3 length equals 16 residues. Germline CDR1 SQVTM, CDR2 ANQGSEA. Between the trimmed V and J ends, which lost 4 bases and 3 bases, there was a span of 18 bases.

The rearrangement links TRBV7-2 to TRBJ1-6; TRBD1 is a possible D gene (6 bases). V lost 7 bases, J lost 10 bases, and 20 bases lay in between. There are 15 residues in the CDR3. In germline, CDR1 is SGHTA, CDR2 FQGNSA. CDR3 loop: CASTEHREKGSPLHF. CDR3 nucleotides: TGTGCCAGCACCGAGCACAGGGAAAAAGGGTCACCCCTCCACTTT.

The rearrangement joins TRBV19 to TRBJ2-7; no clear D gene. CDR1 LNHDA and CDR2 SQIVND come from the germline V gene (reference sequence). This CDR3 is 16 amino acids long. Trimming shortened V by 1 base and J by 0 bases, and 13 bases separated the two germline ends. CDR3 sequence: CASSIGASASSYEQYF. As DNA, the CDR3 is TGTGCCAGTAGTATAGGTGCCAGCGCCAGCTCCTACGAGCAGTACTTC.

The chain combines TRBV6-6 with TRBJ2-5; the D gene is possibly TRBD2 (6 bases). Germline V gene lookup returns CDR1 MNHNY and CDR2 SVGAGI (reference sequence). Deletions cut 2 bases from V and 4 bases from J, with 11 bases between. The CDR3 is 14 amino acids. CDR3 sequence reads: CASSYRGGVETQYF. The CDR3 DNA is TGTGCCAGCAGTTACCGAGGAGGGGTAGAGACCCAGTACTTC.

This chain uses TRBV27 with TRBJ2-1, with TRBD2 matching over 7 bases. Trimming at V came to 3 bases and at J to 4 bases, leaving 9 bases not matched to a gene. This CDR3 comprises 16 residues. Germline-derived CDR1 and CDR2 are MNHEY and SMNVEV (reference sequence). The DNA for the CDR3 is TGTGCCAGCAGTTTTCAGAGGGCGGGACTATACAATGAGCAGTTCTTC. This translates into CASSFQRAGLYNEQFF.

This clone was counted only a few times. The chain recombines TRBV11-3 with TRBJ1-1; D might be TRBD1 (6 bases). V lost 0 bases and J 6 bases, leaving 8 bases between the germline ends. This CDR3 has 13 residues. Looked up from germline, CDR1 is SGHNT and CDR2 is YENEEA. This CDR3 reads CASSLEGGAEAFF. Written as DNA, the CDR3 is TGTGCCAGCAGCTTAGAGGGGGGCGCTGAAGCTTTCTTT.

J is TRBJ2-3 and V is TRBV29-1; TRBD2 matches 8 bases. The CDR3 loop spans 14 amino acids. The V and J ends lost 7 bases and 2 bases, in that order; junction bases with no gene match: 8. Looked up from germline, CDR1 is SQVTM and CDR2 is ANQGSEA. In DNA form, the CDR3 reads TGCAGCGCCACACTAGCGGACTACACAGATACGCAGTATTTT. It is translated as CSATLADYTDTQYF.

The chain recombines TRBV3-1 (or the pseudogene TRBV3-2) with TRBJ2-2, with D hard to call. The germline V gene has CDR1 LGHDT and CDR2 YNNKEL (reference sequence). This CDR3 spans 12 amino acids. The V end lost 4 bases, the J end lost 3 bases, and 3 bases lay between the germline ends. This chain's CDR3 is CASSPDTGELFF. The CDR3 region has the DNA TGTGCCAGCAGCCCTGACACCGGGGAGCTGTTTTTT.

The CDR3 DNA sequence: TGTGCCTGGAGTGTATTGGACAGTGTAAATTCACCCCTCCACTTT. Its protein product is CAWSVLDSVNSPLHF. J is TRBJ1-6 and V is TRBV30; maybe TRBD1 (6 bases). Trimming removed 0 bases at V and 7 bases at J, with 13 bases between. The CDR3 consists of 15 residues. Per germline, CDR1 GTSNPN and CDR2 SVGIG (reference sequence).

The V and J genes are TRBV11-3 and TRBJ2-3; D is tentatively TRBD1 or TRBD2 (5 bases each). This CDR3 contains 16 residues. The V end lost 4 bases, the J end lost 3 bases, and 17 bases lay between the germline ends. In germline, CDR1 is SGHNT, CDR2 YENEEA. CDR3 region: CASSSGTLPDTDTQYF. The DNA of the CDR3 is TGTGCCAGCAGCTCTGGGACCTTACCCGATACAGATACGCAGTATTTT.

The V call is TRBV5-4, the J call TRBJ1-1; D unclear. Germline V gene data show CDR1 as SGHNT and CDR2 as YYREEE (reference sequence). CDR3 length: 13 amino acids. V was pared by 0 bases and J by 5 bases, with 8 bases between. CDR3 DNA sequence: TGTGCCAGCAGCTTGGATGCGGGAACTGAAGCTTTCTTT. This sequence encodes CASSLDAGTEAFF.